This entry lists 3 T cell receptor beta chains sequenced from one sample in a study of OX40 agonist ivuxolimab in advanced cancers. Sequenced by immunoSEQ multiplex PCR; TCRdb stores in-frame clones only, minus some. The sample lists 58,000 or so clones, 75% to 85% seen once, with 0.7% in the top ten. The material sequenced was CD4+ or CD8+ T cells sorted from blood, taken in a trial of the OX40 agonist ivuxolimab. All receptors derive from an adult with an advanced solid tumor such as melanoma, head and neck, liver or kidney cancer.

This rearrangement joins TRBV5-1 to TRBJ2-2; the D is unclear. Germline CDR1 and CDR2: SGHRS and YFSETQ. V lost 5 bases to trimming and J lost 3 bases, with 8 bases between them. The CDR3 totals 13 residues. The CDR3 region is CASRLQDTGELFF. CDR3 DNA sequence: TGCGCCAGCAGGTTGCAGGACACCGGGGAGCTGTTTTTT.

The genes are TRBV5-1 and TRBJ2-1; 11 bases map to TRBD1. J lost 6 bases, V lost 4 bases, and 9 bases had no gene match. The V gene's germline CDR1 is SGHRS and CDR2 YFSETQ. There are 16 residues in the CDR3. The CDR3 DNA reads TGCGCCAGCAGCCTACCCGGGACAGGGGGACCCAATGAGCAGTTCTTC. Translation: CASSLPGTGGPNEQFF.

The CDR3, as DNA: TGCACCAGCCGACCGCTATATGGATCCTACAATGAGCAGTTCTTC. This translates into CTSRPLYGSYNEQFF. The rearrangement links TRBV1 to TRBJ2-1. TRBV1 is listed as a pseudogene. The CDR3 is 15 residues long.